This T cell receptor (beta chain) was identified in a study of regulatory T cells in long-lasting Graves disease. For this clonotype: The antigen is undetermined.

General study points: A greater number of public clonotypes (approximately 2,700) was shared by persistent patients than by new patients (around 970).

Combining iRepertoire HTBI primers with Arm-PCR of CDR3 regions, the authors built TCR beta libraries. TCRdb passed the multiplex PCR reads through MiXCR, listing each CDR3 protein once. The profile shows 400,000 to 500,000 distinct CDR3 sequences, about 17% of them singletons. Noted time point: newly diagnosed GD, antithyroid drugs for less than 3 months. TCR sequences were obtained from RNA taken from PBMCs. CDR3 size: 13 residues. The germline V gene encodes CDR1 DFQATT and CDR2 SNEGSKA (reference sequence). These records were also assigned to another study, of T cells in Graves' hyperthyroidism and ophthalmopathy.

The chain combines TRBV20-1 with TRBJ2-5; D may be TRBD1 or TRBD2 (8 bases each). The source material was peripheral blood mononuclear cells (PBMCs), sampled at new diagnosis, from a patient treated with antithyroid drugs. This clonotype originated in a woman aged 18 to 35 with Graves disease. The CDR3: CRPRGLAGETQYF. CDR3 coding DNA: TGCAGACCCAGGGGGCTAGCGGGAGAGACCCAGTACTTC.